Included here is one T cell receptor beta chain sequence, with context. Its antigen is unknown. The data are from a study of OX40 agonist ivuxolimab in advanced cancers. Clones were sequenced by immunoSEQ multiplex PCR, and TCRdb holds only the in-frame ones, with some missing. The data show tens of thousands of clones, with around 87% seen just once and about 0.33% held by the top ten. Overall study results and limits: CD8+ T cells averaged more expanded clones than CD4+.

This CDR3 has 12 residues. V was pared by 0 bases and J by 11 bases, with 8 bases between. From germline, CDR1 is SGHNT and CDR2 YENEEA. The specimen was CD4+ or CD8+ T cells sorted from blood, collected in a trial of the OX40 agonist ivuxolimab. This rearrangement joins TRBV11-3 to TRBJ2-1, with D hard to call. This sequence was found in an adult with an advanced solid tumor such as melanoma, head and neck, liver or kidney cancer. The CDR3 sequence is CASSLDGFQQFF. CDR3 nucleotides: TGTGCCAGCAGCTTAGACGGGTTCCAGCAGTTCTTC.